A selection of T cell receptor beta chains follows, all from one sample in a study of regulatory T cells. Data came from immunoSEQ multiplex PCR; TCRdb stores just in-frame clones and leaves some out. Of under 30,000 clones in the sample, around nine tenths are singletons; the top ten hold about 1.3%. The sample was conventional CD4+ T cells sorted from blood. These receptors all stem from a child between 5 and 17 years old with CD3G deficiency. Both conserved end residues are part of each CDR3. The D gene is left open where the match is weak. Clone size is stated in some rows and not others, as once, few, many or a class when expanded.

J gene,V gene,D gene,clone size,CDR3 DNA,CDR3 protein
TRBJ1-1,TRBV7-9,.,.,TGTGCCAGCAGCTTCCGACAAGGCACTGAAGCTTTCTTT,CASSFRQGTEAFF
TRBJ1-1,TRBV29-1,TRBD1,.,TGCAGCTTTCTACGACAGGGGGCCCTCAGGACTGAAGCTTTCTTT,CSFLRQGALRTEAFF
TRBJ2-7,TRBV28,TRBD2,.,TGTGCCAGCAGTTTGGTACGGGGGGTCGGCGAGCAGTACTTC,CASSLVRGVGEQYF
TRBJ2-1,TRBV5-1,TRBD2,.,TGCGCCAGCAGCTCCGCCGGGACTAGCGGGACGACATACAATGAGCAGTTCTTC,CASSSAGTSGTTYNEQFF
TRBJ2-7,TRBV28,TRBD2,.,TGTGCCAGCAGTTTGAGACCAAATAGCGGGAGACGCGAGCAGTACTTC,CASSLRPNSGRREQYF
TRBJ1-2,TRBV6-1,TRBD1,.,TGTGCCAGCAGTGAATCGGCGACAGGGGGCTACACCTTC,CASSESATGGYTF
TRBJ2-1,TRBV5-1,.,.,TGCGCCAGCAGCTCTGGACTGGCGGCACCGGGTAGGCAGTTCTTC,CASSSGLAAPGRQFF
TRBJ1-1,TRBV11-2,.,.,TGTGCCAGCAGCCCCCAACCCACTGAAGCTTTCTTT,CASSPQPTEAFF
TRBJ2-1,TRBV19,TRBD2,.,TGTGCCAGTAGTAAAGTCCGGACTAGCGGGAACAATGAGCAGTTCTTC,CASSKVRTSGNNEQFF
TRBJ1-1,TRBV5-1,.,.,TGCGCCAGCAGACGGGAGCAGAACACTGAAGCTTTCTTT,CASRREQNTEAFF
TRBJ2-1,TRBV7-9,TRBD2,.,TGTGCCAGCAGCTTAGAGAGGGGACTAGCGGGAGCCGGTGAGCAGTTCTTC,CASSLERGLAGAGEQFF
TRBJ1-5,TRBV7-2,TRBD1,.,TGTGCCAGCAGCCACAGGGGTTCCAATCAGCCCCAGCATTTT,CASSHRGSNQPQHF
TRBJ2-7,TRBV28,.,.,TGTGCCAGCAGCCAAGCCGGGTACGAGCAGTACTTC,CASSQAGYEQYF
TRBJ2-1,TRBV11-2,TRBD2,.,TGTGCCAGCAGCCTCGGGACTAGCGGGAGCTCCTACAATGAGCAGTTCTTC,CASSLGTSGSSYNEQFF
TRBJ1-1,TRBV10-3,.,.,TGTGCCATCAGTGGGCAAAGGGACACTGAAGCTTTCTTT,CAISGQRDTEAFF
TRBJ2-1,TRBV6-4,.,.,TGTGCCAGCAGTGACTCTAGCGTCAGCTCCTACAATGAGCAGTTCTTC,CASSDSSVSSYNEQFF
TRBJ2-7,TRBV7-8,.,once,TGTGCCAGCAGCTTAGCCAGGGGCTACGAGCAGTACTTC,CASSLARGYEQYF
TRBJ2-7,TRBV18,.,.,TGTGCCAGCTCACCCGGACAGAACTACGAGCAGTACTTC,CASSPGQNYEQYF
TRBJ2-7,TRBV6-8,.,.,TGTGCCAGTCCCTCTTGGCGGGACCGCCGCCTGAAGCAGTACTTC,CASPSWRDRRLKQYF
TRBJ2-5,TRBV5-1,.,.,TGCGCCAGCAGCCGAGACACCGGAGGGACCCAGTACTTC,CASSRDTGGTQYF
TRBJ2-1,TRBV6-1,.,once,TGTGCCAGCAGGGGGACTGGATACAATGAGCAGTTCTTC,CASRGTGYNEQFF
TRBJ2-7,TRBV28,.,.,TGTGCCAGCAGTTTCCGGAGCGTTGGTTGGGAGCAGTACTTC,CASSFRSVGWEQYF
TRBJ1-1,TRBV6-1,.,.,TGTGCCAGCAGGCGATGGGAGACTGAAGCTTTCTTT,CASRRWETEAFF
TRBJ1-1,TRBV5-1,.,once,TGCGCCAGCAGCTCCGGGGGGAAAGGAATGAACACTGAAGCTTTCTTT,CASSSGGKGMNTEAFF
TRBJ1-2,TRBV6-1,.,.,TGTGCCAGCAGTACCAGGAGGCAAAACTATGGCTACACCTTC,CASSTRRQNYGYTF
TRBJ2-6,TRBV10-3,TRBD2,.,TGTGCCATCAGTGAGTCCTTCCGGGAGGGCGGCTCTGGGGCCAACGTCCTGACTTTC,CAISESFREGGSGANVLTF
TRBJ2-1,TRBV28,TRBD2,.,TGTGCCAGCAGTTTTCTTAGCGGGAGGGCCAAGGGTTACAATGAGCAGTTCTTC,CASSFLSGRAKGYNEQFF
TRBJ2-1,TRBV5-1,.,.,TGCGCCAGCAGTCTTACGGGGAATGAGCAGTTCTTC,CASSLTGNEQFF
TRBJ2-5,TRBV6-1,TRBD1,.,TGTGCCAGCAGCCCGGGACAGACCTTTCAAGAGACCCAGTACTTC,CASSPGQTFQETQYF
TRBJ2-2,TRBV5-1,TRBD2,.,TGCGCCAGCAGTCGGGGGGAGAGCACCGGGGAGCTGTTTTTT,CASSRGESTGELFF
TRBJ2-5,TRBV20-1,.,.,TGCAGTGCTAGAGATGGGCGGACCCAGTACTTC,CSARDGRTQYF
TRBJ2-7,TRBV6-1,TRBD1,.,TGTGCCAGCAGATCAGGGGGCGGCTCCTACGAGCAGTACTTC,CASRSGGGSYEQYF
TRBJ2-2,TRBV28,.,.,TGTGCCAGCAGTTTTAGGACCGGGGAGCTGTTTTTT,CASSFRTGELFF
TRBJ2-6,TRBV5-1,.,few,TGCGCCAGCAGCCGCGAGCCGGGAGCCGGGGCCGGGGCCAACGTCCTGACTTTC,CASSREPGAGAGANVLTF
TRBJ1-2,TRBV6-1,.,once,TGTGCCAGCGGCGGCAGGGTGGTCGATGGCTACACCTTC,CASGGRVVDGYTF
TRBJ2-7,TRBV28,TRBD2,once,TGTGCCAGCAGTCCCGCACTAGCGGGAGTGCGCGAGCAGTACTTC,CASSPALAGVREQYF
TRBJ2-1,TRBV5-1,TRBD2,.,TGCGCCAGCAGCTTCGGGACTAGCCTTGAGCAGTTCTTC,CASSFGTSLEQFF
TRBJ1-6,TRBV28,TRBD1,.,TGTGCCAGCAGTCGTTCGACAGGGTACAATTCACCCCTCCACTTT,CASSRSTGYNSPLHF
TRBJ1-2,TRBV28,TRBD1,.,TGTGCCAGCAGTCACGACAGGGGCAGGGGCTACACCTTC,CASSHDRGRGYTF
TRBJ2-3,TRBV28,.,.,TGTGCCAGCAGTTCGCAGAGCACAGATACGCAGTATTTT,CASSSQSTDTQYF
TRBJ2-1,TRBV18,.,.,TGTGCCAGCTCACCACGTGCAGGGCACTACAATGAGCAGTTCTTC,CASSPRAGHYNEQFF
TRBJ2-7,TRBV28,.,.,TGTGCCAGCAGTTCGCCGGACAAGTCCTACGAGCAGTACTTC,CASSSPDKSYEQYF
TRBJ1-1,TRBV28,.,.,TGTGCCAGCAGTTTATGGCTTGGATCTGAAGCTTTCTTT,CASSLWLGSEAFF
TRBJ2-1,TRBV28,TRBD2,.,TGTGCCAGCAGTCCACCCTGGACTAGTCGCCGAAATGAGCAGTTCTTC,CASSPPWTSRRNEQFF
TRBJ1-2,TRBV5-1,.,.,TGCGCCAGCAGACTCCACTTGGCAGCGTACTATGGCTACACCTTC,CASRLHLAAYYGYTF
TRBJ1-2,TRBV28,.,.,TGTGCCAGCACGCAAGCCGGGGGCCGATATCGCTACACCTTC,CASTQAGGRYRYTF
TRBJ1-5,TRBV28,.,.,TGTGCCAGCAGTTCAACAGCCCTCAGTCAGCCCCAGCATTTT,CASSSTALSQPQHF
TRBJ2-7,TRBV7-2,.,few,TGTGCCAGCAGCTTAGTAGGGGGAGTCGGCGAGCAGTACTTC,CASSLVGGVGEQYF
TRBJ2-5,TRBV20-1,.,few,TGCAGTGCTGCTCAACAAGAGACCCAGTACTTC,CSAAQQETQYF
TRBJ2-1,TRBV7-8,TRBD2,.,TGTGCCAGCAGCGTCATTACGGGACTAGGTTCCTACAATGAGCAGTTCTTC,CASSVITGLGSYNEQFF
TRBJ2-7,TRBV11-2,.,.,TGTGCCAGCAGCTCGAGTCCTCTGCACGAGCAGTACTTC,CASSSSPLHEQYF
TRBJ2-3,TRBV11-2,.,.,TGTGCCAGCAGCTTGTTGGCTGCCTCTAGCACAGATACGCAGTATTTT,CASSLLAASSTDTQYF
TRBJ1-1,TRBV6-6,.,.,TGTGCCAGCAGTCTCTACGGGGACACTGAAGCTTTCTTT,CASSLYGDTEAFF